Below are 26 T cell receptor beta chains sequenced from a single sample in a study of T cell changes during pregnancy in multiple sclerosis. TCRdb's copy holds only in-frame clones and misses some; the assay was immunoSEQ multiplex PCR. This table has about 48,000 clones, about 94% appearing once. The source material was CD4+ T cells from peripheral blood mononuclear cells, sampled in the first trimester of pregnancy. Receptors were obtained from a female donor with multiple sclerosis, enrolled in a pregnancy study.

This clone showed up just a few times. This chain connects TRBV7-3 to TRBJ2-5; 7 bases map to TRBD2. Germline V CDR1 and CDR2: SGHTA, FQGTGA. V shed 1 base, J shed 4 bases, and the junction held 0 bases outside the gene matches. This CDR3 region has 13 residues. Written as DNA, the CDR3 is TGTGCCAGCAGCTTAAGGGAGGGAGAGACCCAGTACTTC. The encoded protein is CASSLREGETQYF.

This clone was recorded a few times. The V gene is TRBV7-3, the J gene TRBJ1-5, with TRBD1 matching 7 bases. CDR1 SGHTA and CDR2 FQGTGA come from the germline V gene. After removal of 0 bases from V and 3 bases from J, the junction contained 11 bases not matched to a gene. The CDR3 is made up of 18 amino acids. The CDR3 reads CASSLTNRDREINQPQHF. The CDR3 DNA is TGTGCCAGCAGCTTAACGAACCGCGACAGGGAAATCAATCAGCCCCAGCATTTT.

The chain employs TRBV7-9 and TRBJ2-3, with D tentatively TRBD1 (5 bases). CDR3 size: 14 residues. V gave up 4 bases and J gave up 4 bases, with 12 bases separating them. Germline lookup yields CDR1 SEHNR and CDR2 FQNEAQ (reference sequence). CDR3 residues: CASSSYDSSDTQYF. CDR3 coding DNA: TGTGCCAGCAGCTCATACGACAGTTCAGATACGCAGTATTTT.

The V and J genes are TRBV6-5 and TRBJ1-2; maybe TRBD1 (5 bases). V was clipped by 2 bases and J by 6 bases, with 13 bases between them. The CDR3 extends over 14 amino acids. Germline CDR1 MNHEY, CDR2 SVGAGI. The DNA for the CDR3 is TGTGCCAGCAGTTACGGCGGGGGAACGGATGGCTACACCTTC. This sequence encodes CASSYGGGTDGYTF.

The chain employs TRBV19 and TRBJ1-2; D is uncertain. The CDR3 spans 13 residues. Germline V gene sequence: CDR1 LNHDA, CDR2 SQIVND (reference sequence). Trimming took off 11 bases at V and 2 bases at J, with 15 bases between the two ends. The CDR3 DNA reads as TGTGCCTGCCAGAGGAACACGAACTATGGCTACACCTTC. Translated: CACQRNTNYGYTF.

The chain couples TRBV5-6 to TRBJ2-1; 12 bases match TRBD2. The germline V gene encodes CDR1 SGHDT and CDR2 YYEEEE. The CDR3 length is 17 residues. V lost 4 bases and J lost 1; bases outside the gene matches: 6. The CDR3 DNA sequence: TGTGCCAGCAGCCGGACTAGCGGGGCCCGGTCCTACAATGAGCAGTTCTTC. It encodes CASSRTSGARSYNEQFF.

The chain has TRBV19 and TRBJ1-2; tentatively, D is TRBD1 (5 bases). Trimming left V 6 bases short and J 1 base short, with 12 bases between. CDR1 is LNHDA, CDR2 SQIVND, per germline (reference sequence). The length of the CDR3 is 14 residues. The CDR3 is CASSPGLLNYGYTF. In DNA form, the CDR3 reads TGTGCCAGTAGCCCAGGGTTACTTAACTATGGCTACACCTTC. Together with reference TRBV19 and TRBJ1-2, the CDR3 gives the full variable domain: DGGITQSPKYLFRKEGQNVTLSCEQNLNHDAMYWYRQDPGQGLRLIYYSQIVNDFQKGDIAEGYSVSREKKESFPLTVTSAQKNPTAFYLCASSPGLLNYGYTFGSGTRLTVV.

The CDR3 loop is CASSSDGISYNEQFF. The CDR3 nucleotides are TGTGCCAGCAGCAGCGATGGTATTTCCTACAATGAGCAGTTCTTC. The chain has TRBV9 and TRBJ2-1; no clear D gene. The CDR3 spans 15 residues. Germline-derived CDR1 and CDR2 are SGDLS and YYNGEE. The V end was cut by 4 bases, the J end by 1 base, with 12 bases between.

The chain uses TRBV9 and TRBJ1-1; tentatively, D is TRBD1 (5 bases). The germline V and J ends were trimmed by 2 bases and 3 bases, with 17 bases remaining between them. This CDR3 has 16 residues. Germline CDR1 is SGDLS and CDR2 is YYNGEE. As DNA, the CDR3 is TGTGCCAGCAGCGTCAGCGGTCGGGGGGAGGACACTGAAGCTTTCTTT. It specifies CASSVSGRGEDTEAFF.

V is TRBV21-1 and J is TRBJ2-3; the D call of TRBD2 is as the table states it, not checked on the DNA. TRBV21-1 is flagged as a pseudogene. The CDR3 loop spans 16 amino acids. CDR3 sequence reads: CASSTPAGLRTDTQYF. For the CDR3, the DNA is TGTGCCAGCAGCACCCCAGCGGGGCTACGCACAGATACGCAGTATTTT.

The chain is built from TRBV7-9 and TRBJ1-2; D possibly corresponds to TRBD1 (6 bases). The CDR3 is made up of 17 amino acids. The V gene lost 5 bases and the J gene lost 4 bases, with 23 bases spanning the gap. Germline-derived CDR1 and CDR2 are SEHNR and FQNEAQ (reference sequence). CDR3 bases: TGTGCCAGCAGCCCGCGGGCCGGATGGACAGCTGTCTATGGCTACACCTTC. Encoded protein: CASSPRAGWTAVYGYTF.

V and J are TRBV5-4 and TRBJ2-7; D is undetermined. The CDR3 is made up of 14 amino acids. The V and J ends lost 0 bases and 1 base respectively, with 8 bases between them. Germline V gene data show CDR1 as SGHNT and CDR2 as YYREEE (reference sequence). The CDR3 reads CASSLAPPSYEQYF. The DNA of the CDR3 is TGTGCCAGCAGCTTGGCCCCCCCGTCCTACGAGCAGTACTTC. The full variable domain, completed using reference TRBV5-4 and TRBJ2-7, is ETGVTQSPTHLIKTRGQQVTLRCSSQSGHNTVSWYQQALGQGPQFIFQYYREEENGRGNFPPRFSGLQFPNYSSELNVNALELDDSALYLCASSLAPPSYEQYFGPGTRLTVT.

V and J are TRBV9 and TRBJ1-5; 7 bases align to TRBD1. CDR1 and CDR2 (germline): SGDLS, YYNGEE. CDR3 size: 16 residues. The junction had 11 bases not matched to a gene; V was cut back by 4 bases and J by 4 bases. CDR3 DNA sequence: TGTGCCAGCAGCCCCAGGGGGGACAATTGGAATCAGCCCCAGCATTTT. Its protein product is CASSPRGDNWNQPQHF.

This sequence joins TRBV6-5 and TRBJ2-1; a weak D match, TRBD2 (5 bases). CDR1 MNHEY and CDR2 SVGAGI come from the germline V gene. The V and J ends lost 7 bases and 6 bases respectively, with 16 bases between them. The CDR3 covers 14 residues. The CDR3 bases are TGTGCCAGCAAAGAGAGAGGGCCCCTCAATGAGCAGTTCTTC. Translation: CASKERGPLNEQFF.

CDR3 sequence (DNA): TGTGCCAGTAGTATAAAGAGGAACACTGAAGCTTTCTTT. It codes for CASSIKRNTEAFF. The chain is built from TRBV19 and TRBJ1-1; D uncertain. Deletions cut 2 bases from V and 1 base from J, with 5 bases between. The germline gives CDR1 LNHDA, CDR2 SQIVND (reference sequence). The CDR3 runs 13 residues.

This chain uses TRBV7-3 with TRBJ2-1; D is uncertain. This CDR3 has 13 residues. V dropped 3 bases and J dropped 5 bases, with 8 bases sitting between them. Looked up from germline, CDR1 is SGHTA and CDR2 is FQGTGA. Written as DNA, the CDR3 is TGTGCCAGCAGCTTGAATTCAGACAATGAGCAGTTCTTC. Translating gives CASSLNSDNEQFF.

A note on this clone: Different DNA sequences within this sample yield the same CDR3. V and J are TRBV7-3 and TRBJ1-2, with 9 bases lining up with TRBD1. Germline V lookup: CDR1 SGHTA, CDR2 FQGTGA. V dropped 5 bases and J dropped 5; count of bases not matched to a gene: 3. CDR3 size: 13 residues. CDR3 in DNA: TGTGCCAGCAGCCCTGGGACAGGGTATGGCTACACCTTC. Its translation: CASSPGTGYGYTF. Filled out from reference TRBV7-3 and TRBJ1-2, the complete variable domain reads GAGVSQTPSNKVTEKGKYVELRCDPISGHTALYWYRQSLGQGPEFLIYFQGTGAADDSGLPNDRFFAVRPEGSVSTLKIQRTERGDSAVYLCASSPGTGYGYTFGSGTRLTVV.

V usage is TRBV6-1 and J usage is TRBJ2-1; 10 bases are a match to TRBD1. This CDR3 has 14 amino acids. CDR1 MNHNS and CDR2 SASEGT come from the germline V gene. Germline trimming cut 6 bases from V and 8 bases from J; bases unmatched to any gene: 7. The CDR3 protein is CASSKTGGKDEQFF. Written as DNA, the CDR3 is TGTGCCAGCAGCAAGACAGGGGGCAAGGATGAGCAGTTCTTC.

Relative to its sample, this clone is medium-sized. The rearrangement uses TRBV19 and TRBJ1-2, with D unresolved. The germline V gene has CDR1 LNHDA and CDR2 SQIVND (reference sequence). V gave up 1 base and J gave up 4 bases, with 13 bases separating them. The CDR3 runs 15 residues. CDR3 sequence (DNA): TGTGCCAGTAGTATAGGCCAAAGAACGGGCTATGGCTACACCTTC. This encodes CASSIGQRTGYGYTF.

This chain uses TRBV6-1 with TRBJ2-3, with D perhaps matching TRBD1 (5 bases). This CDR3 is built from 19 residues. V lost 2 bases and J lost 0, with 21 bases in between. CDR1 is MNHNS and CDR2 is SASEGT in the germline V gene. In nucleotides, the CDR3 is TGTGCCAGCAGTGAAAACCAGGTTGACAGCACTTCTAGCACAGATACGCAGTATTTT. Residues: CASSENQVDSTSSTDTQYF.

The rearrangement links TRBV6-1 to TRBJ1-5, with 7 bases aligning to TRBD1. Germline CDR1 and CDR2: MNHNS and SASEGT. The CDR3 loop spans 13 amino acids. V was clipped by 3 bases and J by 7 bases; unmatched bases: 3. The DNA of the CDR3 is TGTGCCAGCAGTGAGCGGACAGGCCAGCCCCAGCATTTT. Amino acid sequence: CASSERTGQPQHF.

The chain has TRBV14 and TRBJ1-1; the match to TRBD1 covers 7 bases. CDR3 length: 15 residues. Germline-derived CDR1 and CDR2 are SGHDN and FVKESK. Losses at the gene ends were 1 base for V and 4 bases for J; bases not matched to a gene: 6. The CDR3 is CASSQGRGLGTEAFF. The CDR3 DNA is TGTGCCAGCAGCCAAGGGAGGGGGCTAGGCACTGAAGCTTTCTTT.

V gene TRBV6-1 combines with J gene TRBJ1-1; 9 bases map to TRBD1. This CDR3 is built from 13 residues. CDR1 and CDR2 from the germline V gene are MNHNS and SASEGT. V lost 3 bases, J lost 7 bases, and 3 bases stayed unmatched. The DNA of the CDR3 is TGTGCCAGCAGTGATGGGACAGGGAATGAAGCTTTCTTT. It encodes CASSDGTGNEAFF.

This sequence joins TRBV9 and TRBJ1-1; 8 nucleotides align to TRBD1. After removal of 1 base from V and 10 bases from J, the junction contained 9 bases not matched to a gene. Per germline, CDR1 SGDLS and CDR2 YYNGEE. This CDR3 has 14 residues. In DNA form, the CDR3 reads TGTGCCAGCAGCGTAACAGGGGGTCCTGCTGGAGCTTTCTTT. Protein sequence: CASSVTGGPAGAFF.

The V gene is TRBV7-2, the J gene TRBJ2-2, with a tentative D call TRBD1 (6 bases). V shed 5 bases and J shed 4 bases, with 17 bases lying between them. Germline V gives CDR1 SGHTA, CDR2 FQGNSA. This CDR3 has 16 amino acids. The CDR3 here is CASSPSGGQLTGELFF. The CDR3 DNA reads TGTGCCAGCAGCCCTTCAGGTGGACAGCTCACCGGGGAGCTGTTTTTT.

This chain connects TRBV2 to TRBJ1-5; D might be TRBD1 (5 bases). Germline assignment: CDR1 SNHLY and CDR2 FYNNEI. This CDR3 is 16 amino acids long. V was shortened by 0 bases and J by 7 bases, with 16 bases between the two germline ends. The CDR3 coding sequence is TGTGCCAGCAGTGAAGCGTCGGGCAGGGTCAGGCAGCCCCAGCATTTT. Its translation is CASSEASGRVRQPQHF.